The T cell receptor (beta chain) under discussion was sequenced for a study of cytomegalovirus exposure and HLA in healthy donors. Trimming left V 8 bases short and J 5 bases short, with 13 bases between. This CDR3 is built from 13 residues. From germline, CDR1 is MNHEY and CDR2 SVGAGI. PCR amplification relied on 60 Vbeta primers (plus 13 Jbeta primers). Produced via immunoSEQ multiplex PCR; TCRdb's table is partial and in-frame only. The table has roughly 100,000 clones, 83% seen once; the top ten hold 5% to 6.5%. The TCR sequence derives from a man younger than 30 in good health and CMV-seronegative. Specimen: PBMCs. The chain joins TRBV6-5 to TRBJ2-1, with a weak D call TRBD2 (6 bases). The CDR3 region has the DNA TGTGCCAGCGGCGGTAGCGGCAACAATGAGCAGTTCTTC. Amino acid sequence: CASGGSGNNEQFF.